Presented here are 28 T cell receptor beta chains from one specimen sequenced in a study of CD8 T cells in ankylosing spondylitis. TCRdb reanalysed the 5' RACE reads using MiXCR and keeps one entry per CDR3 protein. This sample carries a few hundred thousand distinct CDR3 sequences, 20% to 25% of them seen once, and the ten largest clones take about 3.5%. Sequenced: blood, either unsorted or a sorted T cell fraction (not recorded which). The origin of the receptors is a female donor with ankylosing spondylitis or in good health (not recorded which).

Only a few counts were recorded for this clonotype. The chain has TRBV27 and TRBJ2-7; no reliable D call. The CDR3 sequence is 11 residues long. Per germline, CDR1 MNHEY and CDR2 SMNVEV (reference sequence). V was clipped by 6 bases and J by 8 bases, with 11 bases between them. Here the CDR3 reads CASRSARQQYF. The CDR3 nucleotides are TGTGCCAGCAGGTCCGCGCGGCAGCAGTACTTC.

The chain has TRBV7-9 and TRBJ2-1; perhaps TRBD2 as D (5 bases). V was pared by 5 bases and J by 9 bases, with 23 bases between. Per germline, CDR1 SEHNR and CDR2 FQNEAQ (reference sequence). The CDR3 loop spans 16 amino acids. This chain's CDR3 is CASSPGLFCGGSEQFF. The CDR3, as DNA: TGTGCCAGCAGCCCCGGGCTGTTCTGCGGAGGATCTGAGCAGTTCTTC.

The chain recombines TRBV12-3 or TRBV12-4 with TRBJ1-2; D is unresolved. CDR3 length equals 12 residues. V was clipped by 4 bases and J by 6 bases, with 9 bases between them. In DNA, the CDR3 is TGTGCCAGCAGTTCCCGGACTAATGGCTACACCTTC. This codes for CASSSRTNGYTF.

This clonotype has only a few counts. This chain links TRBV12-3 or TRBV12-4 with TRBJ1-2, with unresolved D. The ends were cut back, 3 bases at V and 0 bases at J, with 2 bases in the middle. The CDR3 extends over 12 amino acids. The CDR3 protein is CASSFTNYGYTF. The CDR3 nucleotides are TGTGCCAGCAGTTTTACTAACTATGGCTACACCTTC.

This clonotype was counted a few times. The genes are TRBV20-1 and TRBJ2-1; no reliable D call. The V gene lost 3 bases and the J gene lost 2 bases, with 14 bases spanning the gap. CDR1 is DFQATT and CDR2 is SNEGSKA in the germline V gene (reference sequence). The CDR3 loop spans 15 amino acids. The CDR3 protein is CSASYRRYTYNEQFF. As DNA, the CDR3 is TGCAGTGCTAGTTATCGCAGGTATACCTACAATGAGCAGTTCTTC.

This clonotype was picked up a small number of times. The chain employs TRBV7-2 and TRBJ2-7; D not resolved. V was cut by 1 base and J by 4 bases, with 14 bases left in between. Per the germline V gene, CDR1 is SGHTA and CDR2 is FQGNSA. The CDR3 loop spans 15 amino acids. CDR3 sequence (DNA): TGTGCCAGCAGCTTAGGTCAGTTCCGACGATACGAGCAGTACTTC. Encoded protein: CASSLGQFRRYEQYF.

This clonotype has only a few counts. The CDR3 spells CASSSGTPLETQYF. The CDR3 bases are TGTGCCAGCAGTTCCGGGACTCCTCTGGAGACCCAGTACTTC. This sequence joins TRBV12-3 or TRBV12-4 and TRBJ2-5; TRBD2 is a possible D gene (6 bases). The germline V and J ends were trimmed by 4 bases and 5 bases, with 14 bases remaining between them. The CDR3 spans 14 residues.

The chain joins TRBV13 to TRBJ2-3; no reliable D call. The ends were cut back, 5 bases at V and 4 bases at J, with 13 bases in the middle. The CDR3 consists of 14 residues. Germline V gives CDR1 PRHDT, CDR2 FYEKMQ (reference sequence). CDR3 DNA sequence: TGTGCCAGCAGCATTAGACTGGCCGCAGATACGCAGTATTTT. Translated: CASSIRLAADTQYF.

This clonotype has more than one count but fewer than ten. The rearrangement joins TRBV6-5 to TRBJ2-7; 7 positions match TRBD1. Germline V gene sequence: CDR1 MNHEY, CDR2 SVGAGI. Trimming at V came to 4 bases and at J to 5 bases, leaving 14 bases not matched to a gene. The CDR3 has 16 amino acids. In DNA, the CDR3 is TGTGCCAGCAGTTTTAACCCTGGACAGGACTTCGACGAGCAGTACTTC. This translates into CASSFNPGQDFDEQYF.

This clonotype was observed many times. The CDR3 bases are TGCAGCGTTGGGGTGACAGGTGAAGCTTTCTTT. It is translated as CSVGVTGEAFF. J is TRBJ1-1 and V is TRBV29-1; D may be TRBD1 (6 bases). This CDR3 is built from 11 residues. V lost 4 bases and J lost 7, with 10 bases in between. From germline, CDR1 is SQVTM and CDR2 ANQGSEA.

The rearrangement uses TRBV9 and TRBJ1-4; possibly TRBD1 for D (5 bases). From germline, CDR1 is SGDLS and CDR2 YYNGEE. V lost 0 bases, J lost 5 bases, and 14 bases lay in between. The CDR3 loop spans 16 amino acids. CDR3 residues: CASSVDAGQMNEKLFF. As DNA, the CDR3 is TGTGCCAGCAGCGTAGATGCGGGGCAAATGAATGAAAAACTGTTTTTT.

This clonotype was picked up a small number of times. CDR3 sequence (DNA): TGTGCCAGTAGTATGCCAGGGTACAATGAGCAGTTCTTC. Encoded protein: CASSMPGYNEQFF. The V call is TRBV19, the J call TRBJ2-1; maybe TRBD1 (5 bases). In germline, CDR1 is LNHDA, CDR2 SQIVND (reference sequence). V was pared by 3 bases and J by 4 bases, with 7 bases between. The CDR3 is 13 residues long.

This clonotype was seen repeatedly, ten times or more. The rearrangement uses TRBV29-1 and TRBJ2-3; the match to TRBD2 covers 7 bases. V trimming: 4 bases; J trimming: 6 bases; junction bases outside the gene matches: 13. The CDR3 contains 15 residues. Germline V gene sequence: CDR1 SQVTM, CDR2 ANQGSEA. CDR3 coding DNA: TGCAGCGTTGGGGAGGGTAGCGGAGGGCCTGATACGCAGTATTTT. It specifies CSVGEGSGGPDTQYF.

This chain connects TRBV7-2 to TRBJ2-1, with D possibly being TRBD2 (6 bases). The CDR3 extends over 16 amino acids. V shed 6 bases and J shed 0 bases, with 15 bases lying between them. The germline V gene has CDR1 SGHTA and CDR2 FQGNSA. The CDR3 protein is CASSLEGGVSYNEQFF. The CDR3 nucleotides read TGTGCCAGCAGTTTGGAGGGAGGTGTCTCCTACAATGAGCAGTTCTTC.

The chain links TRBV6-2 or TRBV6-3 to TRBJ2-3; tentative D call: TRBD2 (6 bases). The CDR3 is made up of 17 amino acids. Trimming left V 4 bases short and J 5 bases short, with 22 bases between. Germline CDR1 MNHEY, CDR2 SVGEGT. CDR3 in DNA: TGTGCCAGCAGTTCAACCGGGACCCCCGGGAGTGGAGATACGCAGTATTTT. As protein: CASSSTGTPGSGDTQYF.

This clonotype appeared many times. The chain recombines TRBV19 with TRBJ1-1; tentative D call: TRBD1 (6 bases). The CDR3 runs to 14 residues. V was trimmed by 6 bases and J by 6 bases, leaving 17 bases between them. Germline CDR1 reads LNHDA; CDR2 reads SQIVND (reference sequence). The CDR3 nucleotides are TGTGCCAGTAGAGGACTCAGGGGTCTTCCTGAAGCTTTCTTT. Residues: CASRGLRGLPEAFF.

This clonotype was detected only a few times. The chain joins TRBV15 to TRBJ2-1; D possibly corresponds to TRBD2 (6 bases). There are 14 residues in the CDR3. Trimming shortened V by 4 bases and J by 0 bases, and 7 bases separated the two germline ends. Germline-derived CDR1 and CDR2 are LNHNV and YYDKDF (reference sequence). This CDR3 reads CATSKAGSYNEQFF. The DNA of the CDR3 is TGTGCCACCAGCAAAGCGGGCTCCTACAATGAGCAGTTCTTC.

A few counts support this clonotype. The V call is TRBV6-5, the J call TRBJ2-5, with 7 bases fitting TRBD1. The CDR3 spans 16 residues. Per the germline V gene, CDR1 is MNHEY and CDR2 is SVGAGI. The ends lost 0 bases at V and 5 bases at J; junction bases unmatched: 9. The CDR3 DNA reads as TGTGCCAGCAGTTACTCGCCGACAGGGAGCAGGGAGACCCAGTACTTC. This codes for CASSYSPTGSRETQYF.

The chain is built from TRBV6-1 and TRBJ2-3, with 7 bases that match TRBD2. Germline V gene data show CDR1 as MNHNS and CDR2 as SASEGT. The CDR3 spans 18 residues. Unmatched junction bases numbered 11, after V lost 1 base and J lost 1 base. The DNA for the CDR3 is TGTGCCAGCAGTGAAGGTTATATCAGACTAGCAGGCACAGATACGCAGTATTTT. It translates to CASSEGYIRLAGTDTQYF.

The chain links TRBV7-9 to TRBJ1-6; D is unresolved. There are 11 residues in the CDR3. V was clipped by 2 bases and J by 7 bases, with 0 bases between them. Germline lookup yields CDR1 SEHNR and CDR2 FQNEAQ (reference sequence). CDR3 DNA sequence: TGTGCCAGCAGCTTAAATTCACCCCTCCACTTT. As protein: CASSLNSPLHF.

The chain couples TRBV18 to TRBJ1-1; D is unresolved. The CDR3 has 13 residues. Germline V CDR1 and CDR2: KGHSH, LQKENI. V was pared by 3 bases and J by 8 bases, with 13 bases between. The CDR3 loop reads CASSPLGVLEAFF. The DNA of the CDR3 is TGTGCCAGCTCACCGCTTGGGGTGCTCGAAGCTTTCTTT.

This chain connects TRBV20-1 to TRBJ2-1, with TRBD2 matching 7 bases. This CDR3 has 17 residues. Germline values: CDR1 DFQATT, CDR2 SNEGSKA (reference sequence). Trimming removed 5 bases from V and 6 bases from J; junction bases left unmatched: 19. CDR3 bases: TGCAGTGCTGGGGGGTTTATGGGGGGAGGGCCACTCAATGAGCAGTTCTTC. Protein product: CSAGGFMGGGPLNEQFF.

The CDR3 loop is CASSDIASEASDTQYF. The CDR3 nucleotides are TGCGCCAGCTCCGACATCGCCTCCGAAGCCTCAGATACGCAGTATTTT. The gene calls are TRBV10-2 and TRBJ2-3; D call uncertain. Trimming took off 8 bases at V and 4 bases at J, with 22 bases between the two ends. The germline gives CDR1 WSHSY, CDR2 SAAADI. The CDR3 extends over 16 amino acids.

The gene calls are TRBV7-2 and TRBJ2-7; 8 nucleotides align to TRBD2. V lost 1 base, J lost 6 bases, and 8 bases stayed unmatched. This CDR3 is built from 15 residues. The germline V gene encodes CDR1 SGHTA and CDR2 FQGNSA. The CDR3 DNA reads TGTGCCAGCAGCTTAGAAGCGGGAGCCTCGGGCGAGCAGTACTTC. Protein: CASSLEAGASGEQYF.

The chain employs TRBV5-6 and TRBJ2-1, with TRBD2 matching 12 bases. CDR1 is SGHDT, CDR2 YYEEEE, per germline. CDR3 length equals 17 residues. The J segment lost 15 bases and the V segment lost 4 bases, leaving 20 bases of the junction unmatched. CDR3 region: CASSLRLAGVTYNQGFF. CDR3 DNA: TGTGCCAGCAGCCTCCGACTAGCGGGAGTAACATACAACCAGGGGTTCTTC.

This clonotype was picked up one time. V and J are TRBV4-2 and TRBJ1-1; 9 positions agree with TRBD1. V lost 2 bases, J lost 2 bases, and 6 bases stayed unmatched. Germline V gene lookup returns CDR1 LGHNA and CDR2 YNFKEQ. This CDR3 spans 16 amino acids. CDR3 coding DNA: TGTGCCAGCAGCCAACTCACAGGGGGCTATAACACTGAAGCTTTCTTT. Its translation: CASSQLTGGYNTEAFF.

V and J are TRBV4-2 and TRBJ2-4; D is unclear. Germline-derived CDR1 and CDR2 are LGHNA and YNFKEQ. This CDR3 has 16 amino acids. The V end lost 2 bases, the J end lost 0 bases, and 11 bases lay between the germline ends. The CDR3: CASSQRAELAKNIQYF. As DNA, the CDR3 is TGTGCCAGCAGCCAAAGGGCGGAGCTAGCCAAAAACATTCAGTACTTC.

The chain recombines TRBV10-3 with TRBJ1-6; 10 bases are a match to TRBD1. CDR3 length equals 14 residues. CDR1 is ENHRY, CDR2 SYGVKD, per germline. Germline trimming cut 8 bases from V and 5 bases from J; bases unmatched to any gene: 3. The CDR3 is CAIGGQGNNSPLHF. In DNA form, the CDR3 reads TGTGCCATCGGGGGACAGGGGAATAATTCACCCCTCCACTTT.